This TCR beta chain comes out of a study of cytomegalovirus exposure and HLA in healthy donors. Both 60 Vbeta primers and 13 Jbeta primers went into the PCR. As processed by the authors: A later analysis counted roughly 74 million unique TCR beta chains, 10 million to 12 million shared. The data were produced by immunoSEQ multiplex PCR, yet TCRdb's version contains in-frame clones alone and is incomplete. Clone size and V and J calls were adopted from that table, with D and trimming inferred from the DNA. Of some 96,000 clones detected, over 60% appear once; the ten largest clones hold 6% to 8.5%. Findings of the study overall: When the data were analyzed later, several of the most significant clusters appeared to be linked to common viral pathogens. Donor immune exposure was known only as CMV serostatus.

There are a few counts of this clone. Antigen: not known. This clonotype was sampled from a female donor in good health and CMV-seronegative. Input material: PBMCs.

The CDR3 is CASSIGLAGGDTQYF. The CDR3 nucleotides are TGTGCCAGTAGTATCGGACTAGCGGGGGGAGATACGCAGTATTTT. V and J are TRBV19 and TRBJ2-3; 14 bases agree with TRBD2. Germline V gene lookup returns CDR1 LNHDA and CDR2 SQIVND (reference sequence). The CDR3 extends over 15 amino acids. With 3 bases clipped from V and 5 bases from J, the junction kept 1 base outside the gene matches.